What follows are 14 T cell receptor beta chains derived from one specimen sequenced in a study of T cells in tuberculosis. Time point defined: new active TB diagnosis, blood taken before or within 7 days of starting treatment. Profiled with immunoSEQ multiplex PCR; TCRdb holds only in-frame clones, not every one. The sample yields fewer than 35,000 clones, about 84% seen once. The sequences come from PBMCs, collected at tuberculosis diagnosis. All receptors come from an adult with tuberculosis.

This rearrangement joins TRBV2 to TRBJ1-1; TRBD1 matches at 9 bases. Germline V gene sequence: CDR1 SNHLY, CDR2 FYNNEI. V was clipped by 2 bases and J by 5 bases; unmatched bases: 6. The CDR3 is 15 amino acids. CDR3 sequence reads: CASSELVTGGTEAFF. In nucleotides, the CDR3 is TGTGCCAGCAGTGAATTGGTGACAGGGGGGACTGAAGCTTTCTTT.

Only a few counts were recorded for this clone. The rearrangement uses TRBV7-2 and TRBJ1-4, with a weak D call TRBD1 (6 bases). Trimming removed 5 bases from V and 7 bases from J, with 14 bases in between. This CDR3 contains 14 residues. Germline lookup yields CDR1 SGHTA and CDR2 FQGNSA. CDR3: CASSPRGKGEKLFF. The CDR3 nucleotides read TGTGCCAGCAGCCCCAGGGGAAAGGGTGAAAAACTGTTTTTT.

This clone was observed a single time. The chain combines TRBV28 with TRBJ2-4; D may be TRBD2 (6 bases). The V end was cut by 2 bases, the J end by 1 base, with 12 bases between. Germline lookup yields CDR1 MDHEN and CDR2 SYDVKM. The CDR3 covers 16 residues. The CDR3 here is CASSLGGRGAKNIQYF. CDR3 DNA: TGTGCCAGCAGTTTAGGGGGACGGGGGGCCAAAAACATTCAGTACTTC.

This clone was detected a few times. The gene calls are TRBV6-5 and TRBJ2-7; 9 bases agree with TRBD1. Trimming removed 5 bases from V and 2 bases from J; junction bases left unmatched: 4. CDR3 length equals 14 residues. Germline CDR1 reads MNHEY; CDR2 reads SVGAGI. This CDR3 reads CASSPRQGAYEQYF. The CDR3 bases are TGTGCCAGCAGTCCAAGACAGGGGGCCTACGAGCAGTACTTC.

This chain connects TRBV7-3 to TRBJ2-2; D possibly corresponds to TRBD1 (5 bases). The CDR3 totals 16 residues. The V gene's germline CDR1 is SGHTA and CDR2 FQGTGA. The V gene lost 2 bases and the J gene lost 2 bases, with 12 bases spanning the gap. The CDR3: CASSLVRGPNTGELFF. In DNA form, the CDR3 reads TGTGCCAGCAGCTTAGTTAGGGGCCCTAACACCGGGGAGCTGTTTTTT.

This rearrangement joins TRBV6-6 to TRBJ2-3; the D gene is possibly TRBD1 (5 bases). CDR3 length: 16 amino acids. Germline lookup yields CDR1 MNHNY and CDR2 SVGAGI (reference sequence). Trimming cost V 8 bases and J 1 base, with 19 bases left between them. CDR3 residues: CASSTRGSAGTDTQYF. Written as DNA, the CDR3 is TGTGCCAGCTCGACAAGGGGTTCCGCTGGCACAGATACGCAGTATTTT.

This clone was detected once. The chain employs TRBV18 and TRBJ2-7; 7 bases align to TRBD2. Germline CDR1 reads KGHSH; CDR2 reads LQKENI. CDR3 length: 14 residues. The V gene end was trimmed by 3 bases and the J gene end by 7 bases; junction bases not matched to a gene: 9. CDR3 nucleotides: TGTGCCAGCTCACCGGGCGGGAGTTCGAAGGAGCAGTACTTC. Translated, it gives CASSPGGSSKEQYF.

V usage is TRBV6-4 and J usage is TRBJ1-6, with a weak D call TRBD1 (5 bases). The CDR3 has 15 amino acids. Trimming took 2 bases from V and 9 from J, leaving 14 bases between them. Per germline, CDR1 MRHNA and CDR2 SNTAGT. The CDR3: CASSDIGGGGSPLHF. DNA of the CDR3: TGTGCCAGCAGTGACATCGGGGGTGGGGGTTCACCCCTCCACTTT.

The gene calls are TRBV27 and TRBJ2-1; TRBD2 matches at 8 bases. The CDR3 length is 16 residues. V lost 2 bases, J lost 7 bases, and 10 bases stayed unmatched. Germline-derived CDR1 and CDR2 are MNHEY and SMNVEV (reference sequence). The CDR3: CASSLASGGPINEQFF. The CDR3 nucleotides are TGTGCCAGCAGTTTAGCGTCGGGAGGGCCAATAAATGAGCAGTTCTTC.

This clone has only one observation. CDR3 in DNA: TGTGCCAGCGTATTTAGCAATTCCTACGAGCAGTACTTC. Its translation is CASVFSNSYEQYF. The chain carries TRBV6-1 and TRBJ2-7; D call uncertain. V was clipped by 8 bases and J by 1 base, with 12 bases between them. CDR3 size: 13 residues. Germline values: CDR1 MNHNS, CDR2 SASEGT.

The chain employs TRBV10-1 and TRBJ1-1, with D tentatively TRBD1 (6 bases). Germline assignment: CDR1 WNHNN and CDR2 SYGVQD (reference sequence). Trimming left V 11 bases short and J 4 bases short, with 11 bases between. The CDR3 is made up of 11 amino acids. CDR3 residues: CAGKQGTEAFF. The CDR3 nucleotides read TGCGCCGGCAAACAGGGCACTGAAGCTTTCTTT.

V gene TRBV7-9 combines with J gene TRBJ2-5, with 7 bases lining up with TRBD2. V lost 3 bases, J lost 2 bases, and 3 bases stayed unmatched. Per germline, CDR1 SEHNR and CDR2 FQNEAQ (reference sequence). The CDR3 is 14 residues long. The CDR3: CASSLFGGQETQYF. In DNA form, the CDR3 reads TGTGCCAGCAGCTTGTTCGGGGGGCAAGAGACCCAGTACTTC.

The V call is TRBV5-4, the J call TRBJ1-2; D is undetermined. V lost 0 bases and J 5 bases, leaving 11 bases between the germline ends. The CDR3 runs 14 residues. CDR1 is SGHNT and CDR2 is YYREEE in the germline V gene (reference sequence). The CDR3 bases are TGTGCCAGCAGCTTGGTTGGGGAGCGGTATGGCTACACCTTC. This gives the protein CASSLVGERYGYTF.

This clone was found a few times. Other nucleotide sequences from this sample produce the same CDR3. The V call is TRBV18, the J call TRBJ2-5; D gene ambiguous. The CDR3 extends over 13 amino acids. Trimming stripped 2 bases from V and 3 bases from J, with 7 bases between. CDR1 is KGHSH, CDR2 LQKENI, per germline. DNA for the CDR3: TGTGCCAGCTCACCAGGCGGAAAAGAGACCCAGTACTTC. It encodes CASSPGGKETQYF.